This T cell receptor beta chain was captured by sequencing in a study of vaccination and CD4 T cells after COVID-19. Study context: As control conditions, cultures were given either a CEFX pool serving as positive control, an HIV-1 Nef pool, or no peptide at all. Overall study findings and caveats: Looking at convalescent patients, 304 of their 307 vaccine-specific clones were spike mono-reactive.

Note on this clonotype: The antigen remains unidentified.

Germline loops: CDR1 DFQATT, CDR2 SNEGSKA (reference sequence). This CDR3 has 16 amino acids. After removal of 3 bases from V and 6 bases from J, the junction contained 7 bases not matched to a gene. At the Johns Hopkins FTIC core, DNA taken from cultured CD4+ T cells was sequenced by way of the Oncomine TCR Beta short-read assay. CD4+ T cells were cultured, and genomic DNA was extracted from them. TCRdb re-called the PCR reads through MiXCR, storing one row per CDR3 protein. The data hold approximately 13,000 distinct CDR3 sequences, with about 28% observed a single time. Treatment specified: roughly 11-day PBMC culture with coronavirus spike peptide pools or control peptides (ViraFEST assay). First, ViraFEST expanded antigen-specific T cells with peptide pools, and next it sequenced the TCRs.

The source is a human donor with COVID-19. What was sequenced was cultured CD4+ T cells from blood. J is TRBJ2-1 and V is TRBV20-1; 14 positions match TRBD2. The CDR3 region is CSARAPGLAGGNEQFF. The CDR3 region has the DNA TGCAGTGCTAGGGCACCCGGACTAGCGGGGGGCAATGAGCAGTTCTTC.